The text below deals with one T cell receptor (beta chain). This sample was included in a study of Ad26.COV2.S vaccination and SARS-CoV-2 variants. The treatment is: 15 to 20 received Ad26.COV2.S at low or high dose, single or two shots; 5 received placebo; per-sample allocation not given. Repertoires come from day 63 after the first vaccine or placebo injection. Here immunoSEQ multiplex PCR was the method, and the copy in TCRdb shows in-frame clones only, minus some. The data contain a few hundred thousand clones, 70% to 90% of them singletons. The input for sequencing was peripheral blood, taken in a trial of Ad26.COV2.S vaccine versus placebo. This TCR came from a person between 18 and 65 years old who received the Ad26.COV2.S COVID-19 vaccine or a placebo.

The CDR3 region has the DNA TGCAGCGTTCAGGGGGCGGGCAATCAGCCCCAGCATTTT. It yields the protein CSVQGAGNQPQHF. The rearrangement links TRBV29-1 to TRBJ1-5; 8 bases are a match to TRBD1. Germline CDR1 reads SQVTM; CDR2 reads ANQGSEA. The J segment lost 2 bases and the V segment lost 5 bases, leaving 2 bases of the junction unmatched. CDR3 length: 13 residues.